This entry describes one T cell receptor beta chain. This clonotype showed up just a few times. Its target antigen remains unknown. Base qualities were left out, and no much larger clone turns up one base away. These data are taken from a study of T cells in Graves' hyperthyroidism and ophthalmopathy (dated by TCRdb to about 2019). With respect to the entire study: Peripheral blood samples were taken at initial diagnosis, before any treatment was given. To identify distinguishing TCR V-J signatures, a discovery cohort of around 100 patients was used, comprising some 45 with Graves' ophthalmopathy and 55 to 65 with stable Graves' hyperthyroidism. Prospective prediction of ophthalmopathy was tested in an independent validation cohort of approximately 19 hyperthyroidism patients and some 17 patients who later progressed to ophthalmopathy. The roughly 100 discovery patients were randomly split 7:3 into training and test sets. In addition, the study compared T-cell repertoires in thyroid tissue and in blood from about 6 Graves' hyperthyroidism patients. After blood sampling, hyperthyroidism patients were treated with methimazole at a starting dose of 30 mg daily, and ophthalmopathy patients were treated with high-dose intravenous methylprednisolone. The paper reports TCR Vbeta CDR3 sequencing of 130 to 150 peripheral blood samples: some 44 ophthalmopathy, under 80 hyperthyroidism and around 17 progressor patients.

Summary of the overall study and its limitations: In validation, progression to ophthalmopathy was predicted by the model with roughly 69% sensitivity and 72.22% specificity, a median of about 6.8 months before onset. Sample size was not statistically predetermined, and investigators were not blinded to group allocation. Blood samples also contained most of the expanded thyroid clonotypes (frequency above 0.001), which suggests that blood repertoires may reflect thyroid immune responses. In cross-validation, a model built on a 13 V-J signature told ophthalmopathy apart from stable hyperthyroidism with over 85% sensitivity and 81% to 82% specificity, and in testing the same model reached 80%/75%.

The TCR beta CDR3 regions were amplified from the RNA transcripts. The first round of RT-PCR for the TCR CDR3 was performed with the HTBI primer set and the Qiagen OneStep RT-PCR kit. Libraries were constructed in a second round of multiplex PCR, after which size selection and purification were performed. Libraries were sequenced paired-end with 100 bp reads on an Illumina HiSeq2000. Per the original workflow: SOAPnuke was used to process the raw data, throwing out any read that contained adapters or uncalled bases, had a mean Phred below 15, or lacked an exact constant-primer or identifier match. COPE v1.2.5 was used to merge high-quality paired reads, and clonotypes were defined as unique nucleotide sequences. MiTCR v1.1 was used to align the clonotypes against IMGT TRBV, TRBD and TRBJ reference segments. Analysis was restricted to V-J combinations with a frequency above 0.0001, which covered roughly 99% of repertoires. A TCS score was defined as the ratio of F50 (clonal expansion) to E x V (chaos), with BLOSUM62-based TCRdist applied between CDR3 peptides within each V-J. Welch's t-statistics and random forest reduced fewer than 600 V-J features to 10 to 15, which were used in a naive Bayes classifier (R e1071). TCRdb reprocessed the public reads (quality trimming at Q25 with fastp, clone calling with MiXCR) and kept in-frame beta chains. CDR3 protein duplicates are merged, each entry listing the most common genes and DNA. What appears here as the V and J calls and clone size reflects TCRdb's work, not the paper's. This sample has 370,000 or so distinct CDR3 sequences in its table, and approximately 13% of those were observed once. The ten top clones hold about 20% of the sample.

Hyperthyroidism patients were aged 18 to 65 years and newly diagnosed, with disease duration of less than 2 months. Exclusion was applied to patients with uncontrolled infections, other autoimmune diseases, pregnancy or lactation. Clinical symptoms, serum thyroxine and TRAb, thyroid ultrasound, and orbital computed tomography formed the basis for the diagnoses. Blood from progressor patients was collected at the time of first diagnosis with hyperthyroidism, before any ophthalmopathy symptoms had appeared. PBMCs were isolated from more than 8 ml of fresh peripheral blood by Ficoll-Paque density gradient centrifugation. Patients classed as progressors first received a Graves' hyperthyroidism diagnosis and then went on to develop ophthalmopathy during follow-up. Total RNA was extracted with Trizol reagent, and quality was checked on an Agilent 2100 Bioanalyzer. CDR1 and CDR2 were assigned from the germline V gene as SGHRS and YFSETQ. The junction carries 13 bases between V and J, which are trimmed by 1 base and 2 bases respectively. The CDR3 measures 16 amino acids from cysteine to phenylalanine. Only the CDR3 portion is preserved as DNA: 48 bases, with reading frame beginning at the first base.

The chain was built from TRBV5-1 and TRBJ2-1; the D gene is perhaps TRBD1 or TRBD2, as each covers 6 bases. Input material: blood. The receptor's source is a man aged 25 to 45 with Graves' hyperthyroidism that later progressed to Graves' ophthalmopathy. The nucleotides read TGCGCCAGCAGCTTGTACTTTAGGGGGGCCTACAATGAGCAGTTCTTC. Protein translation: CASSLYFRGAYNEQFF.